What follows describes a single T cell receptor beta chain. V was clipped by 1 base and J by 8 bases, with 8 bases between them. Germline V gene data show CDR1 as KGHSH and CDR2 as LQKENI. This CDR3 is built from 12 residues. These data are taken from a study of T cells in tuberculosis. Method: immunoSEQ multiplex PCR; TCRdb's copy keeps in-frame clones and lacks some. The sample holds around 22,000 clones, about 95% seen once. The chain uses TRBV18 and TRBJ1-1; D not resolved. The receptor was derived from a donor between 10 and 35 years old with latent tuberculosis or without tuberculosis infection. The specimen was PBMCs. This chain's CDR3 is CASSPRAEEAFF. DNA for the CDR3: TGTGCCAGCTCACCACGGGCAGAGGAAGCTTTCTTT. Combining the CDR3 with reference TRBV18 and TRBJ1-1 gives the whole variable domain NAGVMQNPRHLVRRRGQEARLRCSPMKGHSHVYWYRQLPEEGLKFMVYLQKENIIDESGMPKERFSAEFPKEGPSILRIQQVVRGDSAAYFCASSPRAEEAFFGQGTRLTVV.